Sequencing of this T cell receptor (beta chain) was carried out in a study of cytomegalovirus exposure and HLA in healthy donors. Findings of the study overall: In a later analysis, TCR beta V- and J-gene trimming was associated with a missense DCLRE1C variant. A classifier reportedly called cytomegalovirus status with high sensitivity and specificity.

Turning to this clone: The antigen is undetermined.

The study ran its PCR with 60 Vbeta and 13 Jbeta primers. Sequenced by immunoSEQ multiplex PCR; TCRdb stores in-frame clones only, minus some. The table has some 85,000 clones, roughly 83% seen once; the top ten hold 2.4%. Germline V gene sequence: CDR1 LNHNV, CDR2 YYDKDF (reference sequence). The CDR3 contains 14 residues. V lost 8 bases and J lost 6, with 16 bases in between. This chain joins TRBV15 and TRBJ2-2; tentative D call: TRBD1 (6 bases). This sequence originates from a woman between 45 and 60 years old in good health and CMV-seronegative. Sequencing was done on a sample of PBMCs. CDR3 amino acids: CATPGVQGSGELFF. CDR3 DNA: TGTGCCACCCCAGGGGTACAAGGGTCCGGGGAGCTGTTTTTT.